This TCR beta chain came from a study of shared clonotypes between healthy human individuals. Study-wide context: A couple of female and a few male donors aged 18 to 49 were enrolled.

Germline trimming cut 2 bases from V and 0 bases from J; bases unmatched to any gene: 10. Germline V CDR1 and CDR2: SGHKS, YYEKEE (reference sequence). The CDR3 is made up of 19 amino acids. Concerning this clone itself: Its target is not known.

Study observations and caveats: Clonotype sharing among donors, it was expected, would be affected by sequencing depth.

Naivety among CD8 cells was defined by CD45RO negativity and positive CCR7 selection, thereby excluding terminally differentiated effector memory CD45RA+ cells. Each subset's genomic DNA was split evenly across several immunoSEQ plates. Replicate PCRs run on sorted subsets employed approximately 0.2 ug DNA, about 27,000 T cell genomes. Some clones are missing from TCRdb's copy, which holds only in-frame ones; the method was immunoSEQ multiplex PCR. The sample yields about 2.2 million clones, roughly 93% seen once. The receptor was isolated from a man between 18 and 35 years old in good health. Some clones in this sample may be carry-over from other donors' samples. Sequenced material: naive CD8+ T cells from PBMCs. The V and J genes are TRBV5-5 and TRBJ2-7, with TRBD2 identical over 14 bases. CDR3 protein: CASSLSGTSGRGFSYEQYF. The CDR3, as DNA: TGTGCCAGCAGCTTATCCGGGACTAGCGGGAGAGGTTTCTCCTACGAGCAGTACTTC.